The 11 T cell receptor beta chains in this list originate from one sample, sequenced in a study of cytomegalovirus exposure and HLA in healthy donors (dated by TCRdb to 2016 to 2017). The library was produced with the immunoSEQ multiplex PCR assay. A mixture of 60 forward primers for TCR Vbeta segments and 13 reverse primers for TCR Jbeta segments was used in the multiplex PCR. TCRdb took over this immuneACCESS table, retaining in-frame rearrangements with V and J assigned. Such tables are incomplete; in checked studies, under half of the missing clones stem from an unresolved V gene, and the remainder is unexplained. This sample comprises 150,000 or so clones, around 80% of them detected only once. About 0.76% of the sample goes to the ten largest clones. The sample consisted of PBMCs. These TCRs come from a woman between 18 and 29 years old in good health and CMV-seronegative.

The chain is built from TRBV19 and TRBJ2-7; D perhaps matches TRBD1 (5 bases). This CDR3 is built from 14 residues. Germline V CDR1 and CDR2: LNHDA, SQIVND (reference sequence). With 5 bases removed from V and 0 bases from J, the gap between germline ends came to 11 bases. Written as DNA, the CDR3 is TGTGCCAGTAGTGGTAGACAGAGCTCCTACGAGCAGTACTTC. This encodes CASSGRQSSYEQYF.

The chain links TRBV29-1 to TRBJ1-4, with 10 bases lining up with TRBD1. V dropped 6 bases and J dropped 5; count of bases not matched to a gene: 6. Germline V gene lookup returns CDR1 SQVTM and CDR2 ANQGSEA. CDR3 length equals 14 residues. This CDR3 is CSVATGQGNEKLFF. As DNA, the CDR3 is TGCAGCGTCGCTACGGGACAGGGGAATGAAAAACTGTTTTTT. Filled out from reference TRBV29-1 and TRBJ1-4, the complete variable domain reads SAVISQKPSRDICQRGTSLTIQCQVDSQVTMMFWYRQQPGQSLTLIATANQGSEATYESGFVIDKFPISRPNLTFSTLTVSNMSPEDSSIYLCSVATGQGNEKLFFGSGTQLSVL.

The rearrangement uses TRBV27 and TRBJ1-2, with D maybe TRBD1 (5 bases). Germline loops: CDR1 MNHEY, CDR2 SMNVEV (reference sequence). V was cut by 5 bases and J by 8 bases, with 9 bases left in between. This CDR3 is 11 amino acids long. The CDR3 here is CASSGGSGYTF. The CDR3 bases are TGTGCCAGCAGTGGGGGGAGCGGCTACACCTTC.

The rearrangement uses TRBV5-1 and TRBJ2-3; 11 nucleotides align to TRBD2. The junction had 10 bases not matched to a gene; V was cut back by 4 bases and J by 6 bases. There are 16 residues in the CDR3. The germline CDR1 and CDR2 sequences are SGHRS and YFSETQ. CDR3: CASSLGLAASGDTQYF. CDR3 sequence (DNA): TGCGCCAGCAGCCTGGGACTAGCGGCCTCTGGGGATACGCAGTATTTT.

The CDR3 nucleotides are TGCAGCGTACACAGGGCAAGGGGCACTGAAGCTTTCTTT. Residues: CSVHRARGTEAFF. This chain uses TRBV29-1 with TRBJ1-1; D may be TRBD1 (6 bases). Germline CDR1 is SQVTM and CDR2 is ANQGSEA. CDR3 length: 13 amino acids. V lost 6 bases and J 4 bases, leaving 15 bases between the germline ends.

This clone was seen only once. V gene TRBV15 combines with J gene TRBJ1-4; 7 nucleotides agree with TRBD1. The V gene's germline CDR1 is LNHNV and CDR2 YYDKDF (reference sequence). The CDR3 consists of 15 residues. J gave up 8 bases and V 3 bases, and 9 bases lay outside the gene matches. DNA of the CDR3: TGTGCCACCAGCAGTGAAGGGGGCTTGGTGGAAAAACTGTTTTTT. Translating gives CATSSEGGLVEKLFF.

The chain joins TRBV5-1 to TRBJ1-1; D is unclear. Germline V gene data show CDR1 as SGHRS and CDR2 as YFSETQ. The ends were cut back, 0 bases at V and 0 bases at J, with 6 bases in the middle. The CDR3 contains 14 residues. The CDR3 nucleotides read TGCGCCAGCAGCTTGGAGGACTTGAACACTGAAGCTTTCTTT. Protein product: CASSLEDLNTEAFF.

The rearrangement uses TRBV28 and TRBJ2-1; 9 nucleotides line up with TRBD2. After removal of 7 bases from V and 2 bases from J, the junction contained 3 bases not matched to a gene. Germline V gene lookup returns CDR1 MDHEN and CDR2 SYDVKM. This CDR3 has 14 residues. CDR3 sequence: CASIVAGAYNEQFF. The CDR3 region has the DNA TGTGCCAGCATCGTAGCGGGAGCCTACAATGAGCAGTTCTTC.

The chain has TRBV19 and TRBJ2-1, with a weak D call TRBD2 (6 bases). The V gene's germline CDR1 is LNHDA and CDR2 SQIVND (reference sequence). This CDR3 is 15 amino acids long. V was trimmed by 2 bases and J by 0 bases, leaving 8 bases between them. CDR3 loop: CASSIPRDSYNEQFF. The CDR3 DNA sequence: TGTGCCAGTAGTATACCGCGGGACTCCTACAATGAGCAGTTCTTC.

The CDR3 sequence: CASSSTSGRTDTQYF. DNA of the CDR3: TGCGCCAGCAGCTCGACTAGCGGGAGGACAGATACGCAGTATTTT. V usage is TRBV5-1 and J usage is TRBJ2-3, with 13 nucleotides matching TRBD2. J gave up 3 bases and V 3 bases, and 1 base lay outside the gene matches. This CDR3 has 15 amino acids. Germline V gene data show CDR1 as SGHRS and CDR2 as YFSETQ.

The chain is built from TRBV19 and TRBJ1-2; TRBD1 matches at 9 bases. Germline V gene lookup returns CDR1 LNHDA and CDR2 SQIVND (reference sequence). The junction had 11 bases not matched to a gene; V was cut back by 5 bases and J by 4 bases. The CDR3 spans 16 residues. CDR3 residues: CASSSKPGQGVYGYTF. The DNA of the CDR3 is TGTGCCAGTAGTTCCAAGCCGGGACAGGGTGTCTATGGCTACACCTTC.